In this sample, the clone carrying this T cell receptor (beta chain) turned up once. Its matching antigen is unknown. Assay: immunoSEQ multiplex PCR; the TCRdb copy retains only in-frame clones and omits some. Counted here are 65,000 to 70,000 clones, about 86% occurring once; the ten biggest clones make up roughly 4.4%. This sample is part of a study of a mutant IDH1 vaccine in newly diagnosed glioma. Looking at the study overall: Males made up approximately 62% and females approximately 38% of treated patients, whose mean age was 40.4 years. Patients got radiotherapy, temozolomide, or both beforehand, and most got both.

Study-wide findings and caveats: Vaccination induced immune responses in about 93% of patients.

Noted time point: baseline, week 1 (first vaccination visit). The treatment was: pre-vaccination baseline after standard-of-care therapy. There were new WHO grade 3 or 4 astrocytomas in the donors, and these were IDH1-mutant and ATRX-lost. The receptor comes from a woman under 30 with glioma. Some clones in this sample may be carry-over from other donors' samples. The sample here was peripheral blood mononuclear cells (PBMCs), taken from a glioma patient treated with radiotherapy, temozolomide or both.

In nucleotides, the CDR3 is TGTGCCATCAGAACAGGAGCTAACTATGGCTACACCTTC. Its translation: CAIRTGANYGYTF. V gene TRBV10-3 combines with J gene TRBJ1-2, with TRBD1 as a possible D gene (5 bases). Trimming cost V 6 bases and J 0 bases, with 8 bases left between them. Germline assignment: CDR1 ENHRY and CDR2 SYGVKD. This CDR3 has 13 amino acids.